The sequence of this T cell receptor (beta chain) was determined in a study of blood T cell repertoires in COVID-19. The germline V and J ends were trimmed by 5 bases and 10 bases, with 12 bases remaining between them. The CDR3 extends over 12 amino acids. CDR1 is SGHTA and CDR2 is FQGTGA in the germline V gene. The method was immunoSEQ multiplex PCR; TCRdb's version includes in-frame clones alone and lacks a portion of them. The sample has some 150,000 clones, around 86% seen once. Material for sequencing was peripheral blood. The chain has TRBV7-3 and TRBJ2-1, with a possible D match to TRBD1 (6 bases). This receptor was taken from a human donor in a cohort sampled during active COVID-19. The CDR3 spells CASSANRDEQFF. In DNA, the CDR3 is TGTGCCAGCAGCGCAAACAGGGACGAGCAGTTCTTC.